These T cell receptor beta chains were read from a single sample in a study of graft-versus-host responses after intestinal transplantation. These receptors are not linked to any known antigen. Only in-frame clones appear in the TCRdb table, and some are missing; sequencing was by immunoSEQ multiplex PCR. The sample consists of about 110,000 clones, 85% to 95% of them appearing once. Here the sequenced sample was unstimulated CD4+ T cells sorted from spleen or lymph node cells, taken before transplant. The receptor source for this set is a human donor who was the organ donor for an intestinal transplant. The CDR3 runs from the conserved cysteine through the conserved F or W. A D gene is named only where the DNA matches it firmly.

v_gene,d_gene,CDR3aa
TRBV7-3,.,CASSRKSGLDNEQFF
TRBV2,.,CASSRDLNTGELFF
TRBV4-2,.,CASSQDFGIKSYEQYF
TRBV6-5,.,CASSYGGNQPQHF
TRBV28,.,CASSQSGEKAFF
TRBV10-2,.,CASRDYNEQFF
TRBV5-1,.,CASSPAVRETQYF
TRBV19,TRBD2,CASSYSGSYNEQFF
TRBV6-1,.,CASSEGYKSRYQETQYF
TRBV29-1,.,CSVDTGLGGGTEAFF
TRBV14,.,CASTAPRDMGYEQYF
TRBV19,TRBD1,CASSDRGAGELFF
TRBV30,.,CAWSAKGYQPQHF
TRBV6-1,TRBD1,CASSEAGTVNQPQHF
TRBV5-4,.,CASSSILSEAFF
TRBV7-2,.,CASSLVNNQPQHF
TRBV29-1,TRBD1,CSVVVITGDLHTEAFF
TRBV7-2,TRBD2,CASSPGTRWNEQFF
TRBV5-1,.,CASSRMKWGERYNEQFF
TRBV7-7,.,CASSGRDITYEQYF
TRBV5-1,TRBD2,CASSAGLAGFSYEQYF
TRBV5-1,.,CASSKIEGRRQETQYF
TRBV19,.,CASSGSLGYTDTQYF
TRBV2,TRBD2,CASRSRAGGSTEQFF
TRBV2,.,CASSKQTYNEQFF
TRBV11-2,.,CASSTAFVYGYTF
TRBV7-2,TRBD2,CASSRNPGTSYEQYF
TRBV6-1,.,CASRQVSNQPQHF
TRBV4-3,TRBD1,CASSRRQGKGYGYTF
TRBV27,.,CASSRGGRGYEQYF
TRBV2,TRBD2,CASRRRIWTSGRAYTGELFF
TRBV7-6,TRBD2,CASSARGRGLAGWGTDTQYF
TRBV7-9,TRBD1,CASSLDRTGGNEAFF
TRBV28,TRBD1,CASSLLTGGTNTEAFF
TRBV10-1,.,CASSGPRGETQYF
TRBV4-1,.,CASSQRQPGHLPTDTQYF
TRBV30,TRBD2,CACGTSAYEPYF
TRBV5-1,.,CASSLTIFPDTQYF
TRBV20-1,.,CSVERQETQYF